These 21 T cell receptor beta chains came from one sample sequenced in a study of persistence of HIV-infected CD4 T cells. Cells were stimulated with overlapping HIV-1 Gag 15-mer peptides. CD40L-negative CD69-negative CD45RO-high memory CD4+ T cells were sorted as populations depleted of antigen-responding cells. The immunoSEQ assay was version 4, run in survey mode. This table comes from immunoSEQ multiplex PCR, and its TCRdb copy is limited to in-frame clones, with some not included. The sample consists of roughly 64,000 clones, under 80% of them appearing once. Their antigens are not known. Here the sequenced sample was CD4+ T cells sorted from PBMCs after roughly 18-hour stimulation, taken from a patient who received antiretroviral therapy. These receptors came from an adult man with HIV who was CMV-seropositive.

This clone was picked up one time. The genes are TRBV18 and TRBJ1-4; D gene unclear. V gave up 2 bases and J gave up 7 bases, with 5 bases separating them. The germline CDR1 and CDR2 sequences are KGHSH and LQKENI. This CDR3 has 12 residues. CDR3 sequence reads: CASSPTSEKLFF. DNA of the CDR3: TGTGCCAGCTCACCAACAAGTGAAAAACTGTTTTTT. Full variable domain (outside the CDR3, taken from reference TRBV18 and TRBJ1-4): NAGVMQNPRHLVRRRGQEARLRCSPMKGHSHVYWYRQLPEEGLKFMVYLQKENIIDESGMPKERFSAEFPKEGPSILRIQQVVRGDSAAYFCASSPTSEKLFFGSGTQLSVL.

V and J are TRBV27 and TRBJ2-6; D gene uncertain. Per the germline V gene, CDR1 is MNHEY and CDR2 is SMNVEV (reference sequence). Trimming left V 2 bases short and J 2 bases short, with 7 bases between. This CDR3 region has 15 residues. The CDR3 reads CASSLRSPGANVLTF. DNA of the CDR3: TGTGCCAGCAGTTTAAGGTCCCCTGGGGCCAACGTCCTGACTTTC.

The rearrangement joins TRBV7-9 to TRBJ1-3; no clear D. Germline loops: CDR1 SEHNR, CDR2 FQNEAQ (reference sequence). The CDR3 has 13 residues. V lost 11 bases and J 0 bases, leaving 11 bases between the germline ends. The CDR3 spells CADQKSSGNTIYF. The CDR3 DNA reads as TGTGCCGACCAGAAGAGCTCTGGAAACACCATATATTTT.

CDR3 residues: CASSFGVSVSSDPLNEKLFF. The CDR3 DNA reads as TGTGCCAGCAGCTTCGGAGTCAGCGTATCGTCCGACCCCCTCAATGAAAAACTGTTTTTT. This chain connects TRBV5-5 to TRBJ1-4; D unclear. V was clipped by 2 bases and J by 5 bases, with 28 bases between them. The CDR3 loop spans 20 amino acids. Germline V gene data show CDR1 as SGHKS and CDR2 as YYEKEE (reference sequence).

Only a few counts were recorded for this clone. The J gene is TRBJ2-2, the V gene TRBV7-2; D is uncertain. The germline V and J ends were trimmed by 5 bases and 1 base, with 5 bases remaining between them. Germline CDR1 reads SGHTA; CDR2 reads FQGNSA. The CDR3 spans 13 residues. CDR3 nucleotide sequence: TGTGCCAGCAGCAGGGAGAACACCGGGGAGCTGTTTTTT. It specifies CASSRENTGELFF.

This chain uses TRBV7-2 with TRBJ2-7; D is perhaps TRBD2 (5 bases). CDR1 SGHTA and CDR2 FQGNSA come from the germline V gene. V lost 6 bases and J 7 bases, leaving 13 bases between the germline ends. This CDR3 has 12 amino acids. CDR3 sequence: CASSHLPGEQYF. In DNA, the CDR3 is TGTGCCAGCAGTCATCTTCCGGGGGAGCAGTACTTC.

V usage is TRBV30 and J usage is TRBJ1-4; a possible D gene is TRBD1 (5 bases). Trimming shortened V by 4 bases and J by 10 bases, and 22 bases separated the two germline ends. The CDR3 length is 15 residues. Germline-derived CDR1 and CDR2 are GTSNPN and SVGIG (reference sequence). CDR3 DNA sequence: TGTGCCTGGATGGAGTGGGAACCGCCGAGGGGAAAACTGTTTTTT. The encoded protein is CAWMEWEPPRGKLFF.

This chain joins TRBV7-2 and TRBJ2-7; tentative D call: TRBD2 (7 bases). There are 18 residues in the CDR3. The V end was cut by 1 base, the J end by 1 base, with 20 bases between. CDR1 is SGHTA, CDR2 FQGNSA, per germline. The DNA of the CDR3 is TGTGCCAGCAGCTTAGTTTCGTCGGGGGGCGGGTCTTCCTACGAGCAGTACTTC. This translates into CASSLVSSGGGSSYEQYF.

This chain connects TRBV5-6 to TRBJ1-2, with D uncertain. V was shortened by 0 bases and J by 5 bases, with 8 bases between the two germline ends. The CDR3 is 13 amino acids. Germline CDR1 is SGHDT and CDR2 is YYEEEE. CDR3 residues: CASSLGRDYGYTF. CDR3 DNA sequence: TGTGCCAGCAGCTTGGGAAGGGATTATGGCTACACCTTC.

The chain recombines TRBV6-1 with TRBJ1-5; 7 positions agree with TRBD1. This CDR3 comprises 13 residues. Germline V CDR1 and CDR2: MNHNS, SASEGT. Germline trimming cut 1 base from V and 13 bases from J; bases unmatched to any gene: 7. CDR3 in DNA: TGTGCCAGCAGTGAAGGAGCGCCGGGACAGCAGCATTTT. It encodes CASSEGAPGQQHF.

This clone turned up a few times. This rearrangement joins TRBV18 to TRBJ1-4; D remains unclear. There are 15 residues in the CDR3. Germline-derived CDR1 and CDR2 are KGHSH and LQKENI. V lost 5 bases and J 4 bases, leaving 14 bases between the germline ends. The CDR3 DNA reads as TGTGCCAGCTCATCAAATGCGGCCGTTAATGAAAAACTGTTTTTT. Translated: CASSSNAAVNEKLFF.

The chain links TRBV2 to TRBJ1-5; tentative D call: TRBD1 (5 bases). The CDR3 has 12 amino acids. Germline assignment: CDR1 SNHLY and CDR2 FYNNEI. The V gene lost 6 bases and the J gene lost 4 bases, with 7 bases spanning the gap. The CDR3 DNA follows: TGTGCCAGCAGGGACACTAATCAGCCCCAGCATTTT. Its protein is CASRDTNQPQHF.

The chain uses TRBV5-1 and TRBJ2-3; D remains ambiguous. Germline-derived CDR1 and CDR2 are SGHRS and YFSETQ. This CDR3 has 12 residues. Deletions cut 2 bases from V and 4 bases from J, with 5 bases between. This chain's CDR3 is CASSFKADTQYF. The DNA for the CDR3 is TGCGCCAGCAGCTTTAAGGCAGATACGCAGTATTTT.

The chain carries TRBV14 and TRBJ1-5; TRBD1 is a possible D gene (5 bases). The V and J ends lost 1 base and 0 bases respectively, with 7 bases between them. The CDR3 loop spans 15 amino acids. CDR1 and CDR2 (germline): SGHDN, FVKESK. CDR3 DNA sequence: TGTGCCAGCAGCCAAGGGGGGGGTAGCAATCAGCCCCAGCATTTT. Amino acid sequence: CASSQGGGSNQPQHF. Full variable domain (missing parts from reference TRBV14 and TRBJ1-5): EAGVTQFPSHSVIEKGQTVTLRCDPISGHDNLYWYRRVMGKEIKFLLHFVKESKQDESGMPNNRFLAERTGGTYSTLKVQPAELEDSGVYFCASSQGGGSNQPQHFGDGTRLSIL.

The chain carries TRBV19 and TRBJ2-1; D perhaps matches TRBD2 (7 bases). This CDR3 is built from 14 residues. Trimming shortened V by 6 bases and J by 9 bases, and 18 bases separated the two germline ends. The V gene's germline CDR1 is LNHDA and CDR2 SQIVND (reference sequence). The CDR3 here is CASRWGGGGGEQFF. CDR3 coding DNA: TGTGCCAGTAGATGGGGAGGGGGTGGTGGTGAGCAGTTCTTC.

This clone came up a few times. As DNA, the CDR3 is TGTGCCAGTAATAGGGACAGCTATAGCAATCAGCCCCAGCATTTT. It yields the protein CASNRDSYSNQPQHF. This rearrangement joins TRBV19 to TRBJ1-5; TRBD1 aligns across 7 bases. The CDR3 sequence is 15 residues long. Germline V gives CDR1 LNHDA, CDR2 SQIVND (reference sequence). V gave up 7 bases and J gave up 0 bases; unmatched junction bases: 6.

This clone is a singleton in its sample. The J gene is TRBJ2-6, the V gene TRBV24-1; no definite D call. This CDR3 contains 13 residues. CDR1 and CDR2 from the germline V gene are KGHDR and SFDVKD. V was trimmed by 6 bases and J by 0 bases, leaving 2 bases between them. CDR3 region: CATSFSGANVLTF. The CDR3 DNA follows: TGTGCCACCAGTTTCTCTGGGGCCAACGTCCTGACTTTC.

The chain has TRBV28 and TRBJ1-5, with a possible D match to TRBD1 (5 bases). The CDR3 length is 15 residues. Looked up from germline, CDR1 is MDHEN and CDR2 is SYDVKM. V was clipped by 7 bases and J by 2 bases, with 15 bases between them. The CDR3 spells CASTEAKGRNQPQHF. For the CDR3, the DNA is TGTGCCAGCACCGAGGCAAAGGGGCGCAATCAGCCCCAGCATTTT.

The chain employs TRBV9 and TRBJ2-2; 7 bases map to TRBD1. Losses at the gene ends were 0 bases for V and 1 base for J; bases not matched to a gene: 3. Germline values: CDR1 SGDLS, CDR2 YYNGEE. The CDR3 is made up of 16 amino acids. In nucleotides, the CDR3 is TGTGCCAGCAGCGTAGTGGCAGGGGGGAACACCGGGGAGCTGTTTTTT. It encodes CASSVVAGGNTGELFF.

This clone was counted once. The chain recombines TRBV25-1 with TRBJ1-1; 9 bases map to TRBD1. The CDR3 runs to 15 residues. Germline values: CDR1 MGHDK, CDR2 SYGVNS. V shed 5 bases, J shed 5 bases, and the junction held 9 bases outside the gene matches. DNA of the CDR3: TGTGCCAGCAGTAACCCGGGGACAGGGATAACTGAAGCTTTCTTT. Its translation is CASSNPGTGITEAFF.

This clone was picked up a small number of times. The CDR3 DNA reads as TGTGCCAGCAGCTTAAATCCTTGGGAAAAACTGTTTTTT. The encoded protein is CASSLNPWEKLFF. The genes are TRBV7-3 and TRBJ1-4; D unresolved. This CDR3 contains 13 residues. Trimming pared 1 base from V and 8 bases from J, leaving 8 bases between. Germline CDR1 and CDR2: SGHTA and FQGTGA.